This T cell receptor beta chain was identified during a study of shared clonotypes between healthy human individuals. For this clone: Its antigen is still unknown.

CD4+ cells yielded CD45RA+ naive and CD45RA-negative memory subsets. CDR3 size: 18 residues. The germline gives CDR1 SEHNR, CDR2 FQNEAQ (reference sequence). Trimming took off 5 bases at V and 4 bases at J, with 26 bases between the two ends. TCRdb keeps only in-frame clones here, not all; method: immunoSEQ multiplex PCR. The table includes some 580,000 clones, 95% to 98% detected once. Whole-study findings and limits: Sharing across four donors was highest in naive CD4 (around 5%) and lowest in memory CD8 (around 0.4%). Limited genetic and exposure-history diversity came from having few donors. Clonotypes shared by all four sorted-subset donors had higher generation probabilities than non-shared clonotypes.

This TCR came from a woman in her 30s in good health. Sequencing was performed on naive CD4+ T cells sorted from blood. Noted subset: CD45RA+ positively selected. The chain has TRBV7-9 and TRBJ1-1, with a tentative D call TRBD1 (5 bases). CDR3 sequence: CASSLPIVTRGVGTEAFF. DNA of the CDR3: TGTGCCAGCAGCCTCCCAATCGTAACCCGGGGGGTTGGCACTGAAGCTTTCTTT.